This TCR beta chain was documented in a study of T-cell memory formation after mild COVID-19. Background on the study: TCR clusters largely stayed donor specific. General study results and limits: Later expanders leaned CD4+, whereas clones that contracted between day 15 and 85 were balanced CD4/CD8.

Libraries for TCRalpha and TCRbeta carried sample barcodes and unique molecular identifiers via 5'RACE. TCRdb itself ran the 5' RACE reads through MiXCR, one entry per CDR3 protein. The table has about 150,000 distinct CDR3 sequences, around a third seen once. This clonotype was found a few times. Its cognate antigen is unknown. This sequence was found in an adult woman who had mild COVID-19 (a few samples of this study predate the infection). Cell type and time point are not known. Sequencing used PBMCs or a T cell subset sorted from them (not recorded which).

CDR3 in DNA: TGCGCCAGCAGCTTGCAGCGGGGGTGGTACGAGCAGTACTTC. Translation: CASSLQRGWYEQYF. The rearrangement uses TRBV5-1 and TRBJ2-7; 8 nucleotides line up with TRBD2. The CDR3 is 14 residues long. V lost 1 base to trimming and J lost 4 bases; unmatched junction nucleotides: 4. Germline lookup yields CDR1 SGHRS and CDR2 YFSETQ.